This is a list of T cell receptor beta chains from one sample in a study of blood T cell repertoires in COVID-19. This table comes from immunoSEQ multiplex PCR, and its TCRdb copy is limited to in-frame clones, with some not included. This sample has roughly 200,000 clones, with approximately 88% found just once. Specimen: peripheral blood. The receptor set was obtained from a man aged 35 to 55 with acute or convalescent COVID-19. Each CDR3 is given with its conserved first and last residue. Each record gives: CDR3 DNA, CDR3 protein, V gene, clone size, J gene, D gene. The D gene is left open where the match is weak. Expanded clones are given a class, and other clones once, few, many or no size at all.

TGTGCCAGCTCACCAAGGGACTTCGGAAACGAGCAGTACTTC CASSPRDFGNEQYF TRBV18 once TRBJ2-7 NA
TGTGCCAGCAGTGAAGAACAGGGACGGACCTACGAGCAGTACTTC CASSEEQGRTYEQYF TRBV6-1 NA TRBJ2-7 NA
TGTGCCAGCAGCTTAGATTCTTCAGGGGTTAAGCCCCAGCATTTT CASSLDSSGVKPQHF TRBV11-2 NA TRBJ1-5 NA
TGTGCCAGCGGGACTAGGTCAGATACGCAGTATTTT CASGTRSDTQYF TRBV19 NA TRBJ2-3 TRBD2
TGCGCCAGCAGCTTGGCAGGCAACCCCTATGGCTACACCTTC CASSLAGNPYGYTF TRBV5-1 few TRBJ1-2 NA
TGTGCCAGCAGCCAAGGTCTCGGGGACAGCTTCAATCAGCCCCAGCATTTT CASSQGLGDSFNQPQHF TRBV4-2 NA TRBJ1-5 TRBD1
TGCAGCGTTGAACCACGACGGGTGTCGGAAACTGAAGCTTTCTTT CSVEPRRVSETEAFF TRBV29-1 once TRBJ1-1 NA
TGTGCCAGCAGTTTAACAGCGGCCGATGAGCAGTTCTTC CASSLTAADEQFF TRBV28 NA TRBJ2-1 NA
TGTGCCAGCAGCGCTAGCGGGGGAAACTACAATGAGCAGTTCTTC CASSASGGNYNEQFF TRBV7-3 NA TRBJ2-1 TRBD2
TGTGCCACCAGTGTCCCGACGGGACAGACCCATGGCTACACCTTC CATSVPTGQTHGYTF TRBV24-1 NA TRBJ1-2 TRBD1
TGTGCCAGCAGCACTAGCGGGGGGGCCCTGGAGACCCAGTACTTC CASSTSGGALETQYF TRBV5-4 once TRBJ2-5 TRBD2
TGTGCCAGCACAACCGTCGGGTCCTACAATGAGCAGTTCTTC CASTTVGSYNEQFF TRBV6-5 once TRBJ2-1 NA
TGTGCCAGCAGCTTATGGGGGCTGGGTGGCTACACCTTC CASSLWGLGGYTF TRBV7-9 NA TRBJ1-2 NA
TGTGCCAGCAGTTACTTCGGAGGCTCGGGTTCACCCCTCCACTTT CASSYFGGSGSPLHF TRBV6-5 NA TRBJ1-6 NA
TGTGCCAGCAGTTTTTGGAGGGGATTGGGTGATGAGCAGTTCTTC CASSFWRGLGDEQFF TRBV27 once TRBJ2-1 NA
TGTGCCAGCAGCCCACGTCGAGGTAGGGAAGCGGGGCTTACCTACGAGCAGTACTTC CASSPRRGREAGLTYEQYF TRBV14 NA TRBJ2-7 TRBD2
TGTGCCAGTAGCCAGGGCGGGCCCCAGCATTTT CASSQGGPQHF TRBV19 few TRBJ1-5 NA
TGTGCCAGCAGTTTCTTGGACACAACGAATGCTTTCTTT CASSFLDTTNAFF TRBV6-5 NA TRBJ1-1 NA
TGTGCCAGCAGCCCACGACAAGGCAGTGAAGCTTTCTTT CASSPRQGSEAFF TRBV3-1/TRBV3-2 NA TRBJ1-1 NA
TGTGCCAGCAGCTTAAGGGGGCGTCGGGATGAGCAGTACTTC CASSLRGRRDEQYF TRBV7-2 NA TRBJ2-7 TRBD1
TGTGCCAGCAGCTCTTCAGGGGGGAGGGAAGCTTTCTTT CASSSSGGREAFF TRBV12-3/TRBV12-4 once TRBJ1-1 TRBD1
TGTGCCAGCAGCCCGCCGGACAGGGGGCTAGAGACCCAGTACTTC CASSPPDRGLETQYF TRBV7-9 NA TRBJ2-5 TRBD1
TGTGCCAGCTCACCCTCGGTACGTTCAGAGACCCAGTACTTC CASSPSVRSETQYF TRBV18 NA TRBJ2-5 NA
TGTGCCTGGAGTGTCATCGGAAACACCATATATTTT CAWSVIGNTIYF TRBV30 NA TRBJ1-3 NA
TGTGCCAGCAGCCGACAGGGGGCCAAAAACATTCAGTACTTC CASSRQGAKNIQYF TRBV3-1/TRBV3-2 NA TRBJ2-4 TRBD1
TGTGCCAGCAGTTTTCAGGGGCGCACTGAAGCTTTCTTT CASSFQGRTEAFF TRBV27 NA TRBJ1-1 NA
TGTGCCAGCAGCCAAGATCAACTAGCGGGGCCTAATGAGCAGTTCTTC CASSQDQLAGPNEQFF TRBV4-2 NA TRBJ2-1 TRBD2
TGTGCCAGCATTGGGACTAGCGGGGGGGAATCCTACAATGAGCAGTTCTTC CASIGTSGGESYNEQFF TRBV2 NA TRBJ2-1 TRBD2
TGTGCCAGCAGCGACCGACAGGGATACAATGAGCAGTTCTTC CASSDRQGYNEQFF TRBV9 NA TRBJ2-1 TRBD1
TGTGCCATGGGGCAGTACGAGCAGTACTTC CAMGQYEQYF TRBV10-3 NA TRBJ2-7 NA
TGTGCCAGCAGCTTAGATTGGACAGGGCCCTATGGCTACACCTTC CASSLDWTGPYGYTF TRBV7-2 NA TRBJ1-2 TRBD1
TGTGCCAGCTCACAGACTAGACCAGGGCTGACTGAAGCTTTCTTT CASSQTRPGLTEAFF TRBV18 NA TRBJ1-1 NA
TGTGCCAGCAGCTTAGGTCCGCGCAGCGCTGGGTATGGCTACACCTTC CASSLGPRSAGYGYTF TRBV7-6 NA TRBJ1-2 NA
TGTGCCAGCAATTCGGCGGTTGGGCAGCCCCAGCATTTT CASNSAVGQPQHF TRBV2 once TRBJ1-5 NA
TGTGCCAGCAGCCAGCTAGCGGGGGTTAACACCGGGGAGCTGTTTTTT CASSQLAGVNTGELFF TRBV4-2 NA TRBJ2-2 TRBD2
TGTGCCAGCAGCTTAGCGACGAGGGGAGGAGAGACCCAGTACTTC CASSLATRGGETQYF TRBV7-2 NA TRBJ2-5 NA
TGTGCCAGCAGCTTCAACGGGTTCGGAGGAGAAGATACGCAGTATTTT CASSFNGFGGEDTQYF TRBV6-2/TRBV6-3 NA TRBJ2-3 NA
TGTGCCAGCAGTTACTCCCAGGGGTATGGAGAGACCCAGTACTTC CASSYSQGYGETQYF TRBV6-5 NA TRBJ2-5 NA
TGCGCCAGCAGCTTGGTAGGAGGGGAGACCCAGTACTTC CASSLVGGETQYF TRBV5-1 once TRBJ2-5 NA
TGTGCCAGCAGAACAGTTTGGGAGCAGTTCTTC CASRTVWEQFF TRBV28 NA TRBJ2-1 NA
TGTGCCAGCAGCTCAGGGAAAAACATGAACACTGAAGCTTTCTTT CASSSGKNMNTEAFF TRBV5-4 NA TRBJ1-1 NA
TGTGCCACCAGCATCGGGGGTTCTAGCACAGATACGCAGTATTTT CATSIGGSSTDTQYF TRBV15 NA TRBJ2-3 NA
TGTGCCTGGAGTGTAGGAAGCGGGGAGTACGAGCAGTACTTC CAWSVGSGEYEQYF TRBV30 NA TRBJ2-7 TRBD2
TGTGCCAGCACCCCGGGGCAGCGGGGGGGCTCGGAGACCCAGTACTTC CASTPGQRGGSETQYF TRBV21-1 NA TRBJ2-5 NA
TGCGCCAGCAGCTCTGGCGGGGTTCAAGAGACCCAGTACTTC CASSSGGVQETQYF TRBV5-1 NA TRBJ2-5 NA
TGTGCCACCAGCAGGGGACAGGGTGAAGATACTGAAGCTTTCTTT CATSRGQGEDTEAFF TRBV15 NA TRBJ1-1 TRBD1
TGCGCCAGCAGCCGGGGCCTTCCCCCCTACGAGCAGTACTTC CASSRGLPPYEQYF TRBV4-1 NA TRBJ2-7 NA
TGCGCCAGCAGCCAATGGAGTAGTGGTACGCAGTATTTT CASSQWSSGTQYF TRBV4-1 NA TRBJ2-3 NA
TGTGCCAGCAGTGTTAGCGACAGGGGAGAGACCCAGTACTTC CASSVSDRGETQYF TRBV2 few TRBJ2-5 TRBD1
TGTGCCAGCAGTGCGCCCGAGGGGGTTGGCTACACCTTC CASSAPEGVGYTF TRBV12-3/TRBV12-4 NA TRBJ1-2 NA
TGCGCCAGCAGCCCCGGGACTAGCGGGGGGCCTTCCTACAATGAGCAGTTCTTC CASSPGTSGGPSYNEQFF TRBV5-1 NA TRBJ2-1 TRBD2